A single sample is the source of the 30 T cell receptor beta chains below, sequenced in a study of beta chain features in type 1 diabetes. The sequenced template was cDNA made from the entire isolated RNA. Some clones are missing from TCRdb's copy, which holds only in-frame ones; the method was immunoSEQ multiplex PCR. Of approximately 260,000 clones listed, around 24% are singletons. Overall study findings and caveats: Moderate but significant shortening of TCRB CDR3s was recorded in all four CD4+ subsets from Type 1 diabetes patients.

Their antigens remain unidentified. Sequencing used naive CD4+ T cells from blood. The receptors derive from a woman aged 30 to 39 with type 1 diabetes.

The chain couples TRBV6-6 to TRBJ2-5; D uncertain. The V gene lost 7 bases and the J gene lost 3 bases, with 6 bases spanning the gap. Germline V CDR1 and CDR2: MNHNY, SVGAGI (reference sequence). This CDR3 has 11 residues. The CDR3 protein is CASKGEETQYF. CDR3 coding DNA: TGTGCCAGCAAAGGAGAAGAGACCCAGTACTTC.

The chain combines TRBV27 with TRBJ2-3, with 8 positions matching TRBD1. V shed 3 bases, J shed 5 bases, and the junction held 7 bases outside the gene matches. Germline V gene lookup returns CDR1 MNHEY and CDR2 SMNVEV (reference sequence). CDR3 length: 15 amino acids. The CDR3 region is CASSFPGQGRDTQYF. In DNA form, the CDR3 reads TGTGCCAGCAGTTTCCCAGGACAGGGAAGAGATACGCAGTATTTT.

This clone was seen more than once but under ten times. The V call is TRBV10-3, the J call TRBJ2-3; D is possibly TRBD2 (5 bases). Germline CDR1 and CDR2: ENHRY and SYGVKD. V lost 0 bases and J lost 8, with 6 bases in between. This CDR3 region has 12 residues. The CDR3 here is CAISESSGTQYF. As DNA, the CDR3 is TGTGCCATCAGTGAGTCAAGCGGTACGCAGTATTTT.

The chain carries TRBV5-4 and TRBJ2-7, with D possibly TRBD1 on 7 matching bases. CDR3 length: 14 amino acids. The germline V gene encodes CDR1 SGHNT and CDR2 YYREEE (reference sequence). The germline V and J ends were trimmed by 3 bases and 4 bases, with 14 bases remaining between them. The CDR3 region is CASSSQGGDYEQYF. The DNA of the CDR3 is TGTGCCAGCAGCTCCCAGGGGGGCGATTACGAGCAGTACTTC.

This clone was counted between two and nine times. The rearrangement links TRBV15 to TRBJ1-2; D call uncertain. The CDR3 extends over 13 amino acids. Germline CDR1 is LNHNV and CDR2 is YYDKDF (reference sequence). Trimming cost V 1 base and J 1 base, with 4 bases left between them. The CDR3 loop reads CATSRVINYGYTF. The CDR3 bases are TGTGCCACCAGCAGAGTCATTAACTATGGCTACACCTTC.

This clone was detected only a few times. The chain joins TRBV14 to TRBJ2-5, with D perhaps TRBD2 (5 bases). CDR3 size: 15 residues. With 1 base removed from V and 1 base from J, the gap between germline ends came to 10 bases. Germline CDR1 reads SGHDN; CDR2 reads FVKESK. The CDR3 nucleotides read TGTGCCAGCAGCCAAGCCCGAGGGTCCCAAGAGACCCAGTACTTC. Translation gives CASSQARGSQETQYF.

The rearrangement uses TRBV19 and TRBJ2-5, with 10 bases that match TRBD2. This CDR3 contains 17 residues. Trimming at V came to 5 bases and at J to 3 bases, leaving 12 bases not matched to a gene. Looked up from germline, CDR1 is LNHDA and CDR2 is SQIVND (reference sequence). CDR3 region: CASSHGSGRASKETQYF. CDR3 nucleotide sequence: TGTGCCAGTAGTCATGGAAGCGGGAGGGCCTCAAAAGAGACCCAGTACTTC.

V usage is TRBV13 and J usage is TRBJ2-2; a possible D gene is TRBD1 (5 bases). Germline CDR1 PRHDT, CDR2 FYEKMQ (reference sequence). CDR3 size: 14 residues. Deletions cut 5 bases from V and 5 bases from J, with 12 bases between. This chain's CDR3 is CASSQRQRTGELFF. CDR3 coding DNA: TGTGCCAGCAGCCAGCGACAGCGAACCGGGGAGCTGTTTTTT. Based on the CDR3 plus reference TRBV13 and TRBJ2-2, the full variable domain is AAGVIQSPRHLIKEKRETATLKCYPIPRHDTVYWYQQGPGQDPQFLISFYEKMQSDKGSIPDRFSAQQFSDYHSELNMSSLELGDSALYFCASSQRQRTGELFFGEGSRLTVL.

This clone showed up just a few times. V and J are TRBV9 and TRBJ2-5; D remains ambiguous. The CDR3 is 16 residues long. V was pared by 0 bases and J by 7 bases, with 19 bases between. Per the germline V gene, CDR1 is SGDLS and CDR2 is YYNGEE. This chain's CDR3 is CASSVDPTSSPGTQYF. Here the CDR3 DNA reads TGTGCCAGCAGCGTAGACCCCACCAGTAGTCCGGGGACCCAGTACTTC.

The V call is TRBV27, the J call TRBJ2-7; a possible D gene is TRBD2 (5 bases). Between the trimmed V and J ends, which lost 6 bases and 1 base, there was a span of 13 bases. Per the germline V gene, CDR1 is MNHEY and CDR2 is SMNVEV (reference sequence). The CDR3 runs 14 residues. In nucleotides, the CDR3 is TGTGCCAGCAGCGCCACTAGGACGTCCTACGAGCAGTACTTC. Its translation: CASSATRTSYEQYF.

This clone was recorded a few times. V usage is TRBV7-9 and J usage is TRBJ2-1, with D perhaps matching TRBD2 (6 bases). The CDR3 has 16 amino acids. Germline V gene lookup returns CDR1 SEHNR and CDR2 FQNEAQ (reference sequence). V was pared by 4 bases and J by 8 bases, with 21 bases between. The chain's CDR3 is CASSYPRDGEVDEQFF. The CDR3 nucleotides read TGTGCCAGCAGCTACCCTCGGGACGGGGAGGTGGATGAGCAGTTCTTC.

A few counts support this clone. The chain uses TRBV4-1 and TRBJ2-1; TRBD2 might be the D (6 bases). CDR1 is MGHRA, CDR2 YSYEKL, per germline. The CDR3 runs 17 residues. V dropped 2 bases and J dropped 5 bases, with 19 bases sitting between them. CDR3 bases: TGCGCCAGCAGCCAACCTACCGGGACTGACCAAAACAATGAGCAGTTCTTC. Translating gives CASSQPTGTDQNNEQFF.

This clone was picked up a small number of times. V is TRBV5-1 and J is TRBJ1-5; D possibly corresponds to TRBD1 (6 bases). This CDR3 region has 13 residues. Germline V gives CDR1 SGHRS, CDR2 YFSETQ. The V end was cut by 2 bases, the J end by 6 bases, with 9 bases between. The CDR3 protein is CASSLGGSQPQHF. CDR3 bases: TGCGCCAGCAGCTTAGGGGGAAGTCAGCCCCAGCATTTT. The full variable domain, completed using reference TRBV5-1 and TRBJ1-5, is KAGVTQTPRYLIKTRGQQVTLSCSPISGHRSVSWYQQTPGQGLQFLFEYFSETQRNKGNFPGRFSGRQFSNSRSEMNVSTLELGDSALYLCASSLGGSQPQHFGDGTRLSIL.

This clone was found a few times. J is TRBJ2-5 and V is TRBV2, with TRBD2 matching over 8 bases. The CDR3 is 14 amino acids. Germline V gene lookup returns CDR1 SNHLY and CDR2 FYNNEI. V lost 7 bases to trimming and J lost 0 bases; unmatched junction nucleotides: 4. The CDR3 sequence: CASILAEYQETQYF. CDR3 nucleotide sequence: TGTGCCAGCATACTAGCGGAGTACCAAGAGACCCAGTACTTC.

This sequence joins TRBV9 and TRBJ1-5; D gene uncertain. Trimming removed 0 bases from V and 4 bases from J, with 5 bases in between. From germline, CDR1 is SGDLS and CDR2 YYNGEE. This CDR3 is built from 13 residues. The CDR3, as DNA: TGTGCCAGCAGCGTAGACTATAATCAGCCCCAGCATTTT. Protein sequence: CASSVDYNQPQHF.

This clone appeared a few times. This chain uses TRBV19 with TRBJ2-2, with D unclear. Trimming took 3 bases from V and 1 from J, leaving 9 bases between them. Germline assignment: CDR1 LNHDA and CDR2 SQIVND (reference sequence). CDR3 size: 15 residues. The CDR3 DNA reads as TGTGCCAGTAGTATCGCACCAGGGAACACCGGGGAGCTGTTTTTT. Protein: CASSIAPGNTGELFF.

The gene calls are TRBV29-1 and TRBJ2-5, with 7 bases fitting TRBD2. This CDR3 contains 11 residues. The V and J ends lost 4 bases and 6 bases, in that order; junction bases with no gene match: 2. Germline V lookup: CDR1 SQVTM, CDR2 ANQGSEA. The CDR3 sequence is CSVGLAQTQYF. For the CDR3, the DNA is TGCAGCGTTGGACTAGCACAGACCCAGTACTTC.

This clone has more than one count but fewer than ten. This chain uses TRBV7-2 with TRBJ2-3, with D possibly matching TRBD2 (5 bases). Germline-derived CDR1 and CDR2 are SGHTA and FQGNSA. The CDR3 runs to 14 residues. The germline V and J ends were trimmed by 3 bases and 0 bases, with 7 bases remaining between them. The CDR3 region is CASSFSVSTDTQYF. The CDR3 bases are TGTGCCAGCAGCTTTAGCGTTAGCACAGATACGCAGTATTTT.

The rearrangement links TRBV6-5 to TRBJ2-7; D is unresolved. The CDR3 is made up of 14 amino acids. V shed 0 bases and J shed 1 base, with 7 bases lying between them. Germline lookup yields CDR1 MNHEY and CDR2 SVGAGI. CDR3: CASSYSAGSYEQYF. In DNA, the CDR3 is TGTGCCAGCAGTTACTCCGCCGGGTCCTACGAGCAGTACTTC.

The DNA of the CDR3 is TGTGCCTGGAGTGTGTCGAAGGTCTGGAACAGGGGAGTCGCTAACTATGGCTACACCTTC. As protein: CAWSVSKVWNRGVANYGYTF. The genes are TRBV30 and TRBJ1-2, with 7 bases aligning to TRBD1. Germline loops: CDR1 GTSNPN, CDR2 SVGIG (reference sequence). Losses at the gene ends were 0 bases for V and 0 bases for J; bases not matched to a gene: 19. The CDR3 is 20 amino acids.

The chain uses TRBV30 and TRBJ2-1; TRBD1 agrees at 7 bases. V was pared by 0 bases and J by 6 bases, with 8 bases of the junction left unmatched. The CDR3 runs to 15 residues. Germline lookup yields CDR1 GTSNPN and CDR2 SVGIG (reference sequence). The CDR3 here is CAWSVRTGVANEQFF. The CDR3 nucleotides are TGTGCCTGGAGTGTCAGAACAGGGGTTGCCAATGAGCAGTTCTTC.

This clone occurred a few times. The rearrangement uses TRBV30 and TRBJ2-7; TRBD2 aligns across 8 bases. CDR1 and CDR2 from the germline V gene are GTSNPN and SVGIG (reference sequence). Trimming removed 4 bases from V and 5 bases from J; junction bases left unmatched: 1. This CDR3 has 11 residues. For the CDR3, the DNA is TGTGCCTGGACGACTAGCGACGAGCAGTACTTC. Translating it yields CAWTTSDEQYF.

This clone has a handful of counts. This chain joins TRBV21-1 and TRBJ2-2; the table's D call TRBD1 went unverified against the DNA. TRBV21-1 is labeled a pseudogene. This CDR3 is built from 15 residues. The DNA of the CDR3 is TGTGCCAGCAGCAAAGACAGGGTCGACACCGGGGAGCTGTTTTTT. Translated: CASSKDRVDTGELFF.

The sample holds a few counts of this clone. The chain recombines TRBV30 with TRBJ2-1; perhaps TRBD2 as D (5 bases). Trimming cost V 3 bases and J 10 bases, with 16 bases left between them. Germline CDR1 and CDR2: GTSNPN and SVGIG (reference sequence). The CDR3 is 13 amino acids. CDR3 protein: CAWSPVSALEQFF. The DNA for the CDR3 is TGTGCCTGGAGCCCCGTTAGCGCCTTGGAGCAGTTCTTC. Combining the CDR3 with reference TRBV30 and TRBJ2-1 gives the whole variable domain SQTIHQWPATLVQPVGSPLSLECTVEGTSNPNLYWYRQAAGRGLQLLFYSVGIGQISSEVPQNLSASRPQDRQFILSSKKLLLSDSGFYLCAWSPVSALEQFFGPGTRLTVL.

The rearrangement links TRBV5-1 to TRBJ2-4, with 9 bases that match TRBD2. The CDR3 runs 14 residues. Trimming cost V 2 bases and J 6 bases; bases outside gene matches: 3. The germline gives CDR1 SGHRS, CDR2 YFSETQ. Here the CDR3 DNA reads TGCGCCAGCAGCTTTCAAGCGGGAGGAAACATTCAGTACTTC. Translating it yields CASSFQAGGNIQYF.

Only a few counts were recorded for this clone. The chain links TRBV15 to TRBJ1-5; the D gene is possibly TRBD1 (6 bases). Trimming took 5 bases from V and 3 from J, leaving 17 bases between them. CDR1 LNHNV and CDR2 YYDKDF come from the germline V gene (reference sequence). The CDR3 totals 16 residues. The CDR3 coding sequence is TGTGCCACCAGCTCGGGAGGGGGTTCGAACAATCAGCCCCAGCATTTT. As protein: CATSSGGGSNNQPQHF.

This chain links TRBV28 with TRBJ2-2; TRBD1 agrees at 9 bases. The CDR3 is 16 residues long. The trim removed 5 bases at V and 4 bases at J, leaving 8 bases unmatched. Germline V CDR1 and CDR2: MDHEN, SYDVKM. The DNA for the CDR3 is TGTGCCAGCAGTCCGGCGGGGACAGGGATCACCGGGGAGCTGTTTTTT. Its translation: CASSPAGTGITGELFF. Using reference TRBV28 and TRBJ2-2 for the parts outside the CDR3, the full variable domain is DVKVTQSSRYLVKRTGEKVFLECVQDMDHENMFWYRQDPGLGLRLIYFSYDVKMKEKGDIPEGYSVSREKKERFSLILESASTNQTSMYLCASSPAGTGITGELFFGEGSRLTVL.

This chain joins TRBV30 and TRBJ2-5, with 8 positions matching TRBD2. This CDR3 has 15 amino acids. Germline values: CDR1 GTSNPN, CDR2 SVGIG (reference sequence). V was pared by 0 bases and J by 4 bases, with 7 bases of the junction left unmatched. Here the CDR3 DNA reads TGTGCCTGGAGTGTGGTCCGGGAGGGCCCAGAGACCCAGTACTTC. Residues: CAWSVVREGPETQYF.

In this sample, this clone turned up a few times. The chain joins TRBV18 to TRBJ1-2, with 8 bases identical to TRBD1. V trimming: 3 bases; J trimming: 9 bases; junction bases outside the gene matches: 12. Germline loops: CDR1 KGHSH, CDR2 LQKENI. This CDR3 contains 15 residues. For the CDR3, the DNA is TGTGCCAGCTCACCGGGACAGGCCAGAACCGGGAGCTACACCTTC. Amino acid sequence: CASSPGQARTGSYTF.

The chain joins TRBV7-9 to TRBJ2-3; 8 bases line up with TRBD1. Trimming at V came to 1 base and at J to 5 bases, leaving 11 bases not matched to a gene. In germline, CDR1 is SEHNR, CDR2 FQNEAQ (reference sequence). The length of the CDR3 is 17 residues. CDR3 residues: CASSLEGTGHWGDTQYF. CDR3 sequence (DNA): TGTGCCAGCAGCTTAGAGGGGACAGGTCATTGGGGAGATACGCAGTATTTT.